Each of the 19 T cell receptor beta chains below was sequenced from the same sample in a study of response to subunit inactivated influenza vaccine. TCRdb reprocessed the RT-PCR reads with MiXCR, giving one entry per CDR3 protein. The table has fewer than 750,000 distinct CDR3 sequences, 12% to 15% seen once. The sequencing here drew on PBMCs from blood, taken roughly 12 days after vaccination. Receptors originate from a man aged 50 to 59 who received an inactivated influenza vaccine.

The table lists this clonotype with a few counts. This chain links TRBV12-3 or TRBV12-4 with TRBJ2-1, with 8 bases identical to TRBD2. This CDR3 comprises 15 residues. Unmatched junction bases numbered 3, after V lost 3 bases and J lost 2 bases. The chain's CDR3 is CASSLPGGTYNEQFF. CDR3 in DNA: TGTGCCAGCAGTTTGCCGGGGGGGACCTACAATGAGCAGTTCTTC.

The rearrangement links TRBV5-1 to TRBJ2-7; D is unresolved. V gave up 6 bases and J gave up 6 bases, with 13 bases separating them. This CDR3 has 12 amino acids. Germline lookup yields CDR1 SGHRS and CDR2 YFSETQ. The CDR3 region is CASTSGLGEQYF. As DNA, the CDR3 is TGCGCCAGCACGTCAGGTCTGGGCGAGCAGTACTTC.

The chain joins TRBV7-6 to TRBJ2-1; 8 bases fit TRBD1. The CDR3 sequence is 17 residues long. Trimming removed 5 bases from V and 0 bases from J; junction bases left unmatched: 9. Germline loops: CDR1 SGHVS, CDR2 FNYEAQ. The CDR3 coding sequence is TGTGCCAGCAGCGGGGACAGGCGGCCTAGCTCCTACAATGAGCAGTTCTTC. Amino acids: CASSGDRRPSSYNEQFF.

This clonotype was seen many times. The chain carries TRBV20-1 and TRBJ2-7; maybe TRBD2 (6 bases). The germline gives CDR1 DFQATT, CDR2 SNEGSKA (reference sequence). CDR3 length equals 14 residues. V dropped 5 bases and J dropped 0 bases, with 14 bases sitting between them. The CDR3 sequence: CSALGGTNSYEQYF. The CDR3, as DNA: TGCAGTGCTTTAGGCGGGACCAACTCCTACGAGCAGTACTTC.

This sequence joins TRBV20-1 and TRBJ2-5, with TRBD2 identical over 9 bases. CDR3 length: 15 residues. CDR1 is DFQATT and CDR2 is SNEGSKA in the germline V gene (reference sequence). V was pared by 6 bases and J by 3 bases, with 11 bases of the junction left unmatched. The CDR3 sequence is CSAPRRGGRKETQYF. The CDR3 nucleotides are TGCAGTGCCCCAAGGCGGGGGGGCCGGAAAGAGACCCAGTACTTC.

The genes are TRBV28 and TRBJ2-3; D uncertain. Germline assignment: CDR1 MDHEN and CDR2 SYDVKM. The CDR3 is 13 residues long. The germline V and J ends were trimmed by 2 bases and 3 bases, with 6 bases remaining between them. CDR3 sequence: CASSLTRTDTQYF. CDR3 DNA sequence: TGTGCCAGCAGTTTAACGAGAACAGATACGCAGTATTTT.

For the CDR3, the DNA is TGTGCCAGCACCCTGAGTACTCTAGCTAACTATGGCTACACCTTC. As protein: CASTLSTLANYGYTF. The chain has TRBV12-3 or TRBV12-4 and TRBJ1-2; D is unresolved. V was pared by 7 bases and J by 0 bases, with 15 bases between. CDR3 length: 15 residues.

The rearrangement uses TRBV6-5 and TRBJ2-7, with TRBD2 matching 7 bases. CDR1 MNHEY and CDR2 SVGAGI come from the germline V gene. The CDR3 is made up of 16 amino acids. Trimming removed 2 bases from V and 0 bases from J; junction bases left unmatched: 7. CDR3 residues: CASSYPITGGSYEQYF. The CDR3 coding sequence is TGTGCCAGCAGTTACCCCATAACGGGAGGCTCCTACGAGCAGTACTTC.

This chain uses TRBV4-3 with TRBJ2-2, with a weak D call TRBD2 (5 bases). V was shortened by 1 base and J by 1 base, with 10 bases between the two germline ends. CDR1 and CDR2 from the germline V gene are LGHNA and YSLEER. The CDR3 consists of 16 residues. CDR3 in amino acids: CASSQGGLGNTGELFF. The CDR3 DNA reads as TGCGCCAGCAGCCAAGGAGGACTTGGGAACACCGGGGAGCTGTTTTTT.

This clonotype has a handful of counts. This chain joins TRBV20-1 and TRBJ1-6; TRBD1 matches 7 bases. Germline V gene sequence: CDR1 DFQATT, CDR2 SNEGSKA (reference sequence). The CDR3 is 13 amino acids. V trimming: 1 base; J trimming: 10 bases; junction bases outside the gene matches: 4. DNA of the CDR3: TGCAGTGCTAGAGGGGACAGCTACTCACCCCTCCACTTT. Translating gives CSARGDSYSPLHF.

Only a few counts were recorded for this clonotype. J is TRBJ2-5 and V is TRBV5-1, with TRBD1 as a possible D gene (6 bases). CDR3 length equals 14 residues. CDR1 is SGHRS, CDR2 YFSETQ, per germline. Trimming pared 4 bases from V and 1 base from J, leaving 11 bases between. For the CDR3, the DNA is TGCGCCAGCAGCATAAGGACAGTCCAAGAGACCCAGTACTTC. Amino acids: CASSIRTVQETQYF. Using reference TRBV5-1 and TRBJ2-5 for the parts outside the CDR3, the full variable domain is KAGVTQTPRYLIKTRGQQVTLSCSPISGHRSVSWYQQTPGQGLQFLFEYFSETQRNKGNFPGRFSGRQFSNSRSEMNVSTLELGDSALYLCASSIRTVQETQYFGPGTRLLVL.

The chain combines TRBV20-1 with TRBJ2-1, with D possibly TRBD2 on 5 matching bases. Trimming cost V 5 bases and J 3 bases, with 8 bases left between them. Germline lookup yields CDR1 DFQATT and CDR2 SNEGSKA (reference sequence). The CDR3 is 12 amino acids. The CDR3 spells CSAQSGYNEQFF. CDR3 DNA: TGCAGTGCTCAGAGCGGCTACAATGAGCAGTTCTTC.

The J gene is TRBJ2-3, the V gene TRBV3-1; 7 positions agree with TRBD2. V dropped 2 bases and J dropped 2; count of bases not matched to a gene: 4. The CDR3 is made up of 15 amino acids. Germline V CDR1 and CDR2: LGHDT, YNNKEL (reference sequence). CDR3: CASSQFGGYTDTQYF. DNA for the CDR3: TGTGCCAGCAGCCAATTCGGGGGGTACACAGATACGCAGTATTTT.

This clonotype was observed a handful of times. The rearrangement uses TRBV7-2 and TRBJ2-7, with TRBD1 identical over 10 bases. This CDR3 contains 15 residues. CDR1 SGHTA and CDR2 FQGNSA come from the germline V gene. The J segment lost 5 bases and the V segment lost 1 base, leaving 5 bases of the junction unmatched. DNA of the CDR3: TGTGCCAGCAGCTTAGTTGGACAGGGGGGTCACGAGCAGTACTTC. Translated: CASSLVGQGGHEQYF.

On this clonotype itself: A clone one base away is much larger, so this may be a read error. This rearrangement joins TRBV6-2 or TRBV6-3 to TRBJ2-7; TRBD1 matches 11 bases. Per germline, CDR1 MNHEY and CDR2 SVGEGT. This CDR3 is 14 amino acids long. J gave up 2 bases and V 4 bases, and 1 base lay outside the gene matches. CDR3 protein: CASSWDRGTYEQYF. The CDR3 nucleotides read TGTGCCAGCAGTTGGGACAGGGGGACCTACGAGCAGTACTTC.

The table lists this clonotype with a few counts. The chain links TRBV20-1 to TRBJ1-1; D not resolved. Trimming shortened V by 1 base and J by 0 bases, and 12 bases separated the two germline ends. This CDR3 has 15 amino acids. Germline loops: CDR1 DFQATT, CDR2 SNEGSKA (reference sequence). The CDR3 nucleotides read TGCAGTGCTAGAGGTACACAAGGGCTGAACACTGAAGCTTTCTTT. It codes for CSARGTQGLNTEAFF.

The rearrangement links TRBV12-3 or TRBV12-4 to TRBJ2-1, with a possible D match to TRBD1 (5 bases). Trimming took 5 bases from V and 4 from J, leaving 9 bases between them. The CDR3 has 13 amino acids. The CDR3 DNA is TGTGCCAGCAGTCGGACACCTTACAATGAGCAGTTCTTC. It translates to CASSRTPYNEQFF.

CDR3 DNA: TGTGCCAGCAGTTACGTCCGGGCCGGGGAGCTGTTTTTT. It specifies CASSYVRAGELFF. The genes are TRBV6-2 or TRBV6-3 and TRBJ2-2; D call uncertain. Trimming shortened V by 2 bases and J by 6 bases, and 7 bases separated the two germline ends. This CDR3 region has 13 residues. Germline V lookup: CDR1 MNHEY, CDR2 SVGEGT.

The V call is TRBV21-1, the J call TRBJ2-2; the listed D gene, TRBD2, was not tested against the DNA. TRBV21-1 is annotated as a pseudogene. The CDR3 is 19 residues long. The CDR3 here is CASSKDNERLAANTGELFF. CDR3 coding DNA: TGTGCCAGCAGCAAAGATAACGAAAGGCTAGCGGCGAACACCGGGGAGCTGTTTTTT.